Presented here are 4 T cell receptor beta chains from one specimen sequenced in a study of shared clonotypes between healthy human individuals. Here immunoSEQ multiplex PCR was the method, and the copy in TCRdb shows in-frame clones only, minus some. This table has around 1.1 million clones, approximately 77% appearing once. The sample consisted of memory CD4+ T cells from PBMCs. Noted subset: CD45RA-negative fraction. The source of these receptors is a young man in good health. Some clones in this sample may be carry-over from other donors' samples.

This sequence joins TRBV5-6 and TRBJ1-3, with 9 bases matching TRBD1. There are 15 residues in the CDR3. Unmatched junction bases numbered 5, after V lost 4 bases and J lost 3 bases. The germline CDR1 and CDR2 sequences are SGHDT and YYEEEE. The CDR3 loop reads CASSPDRGYGNTIYF. The CDR3 region has the DNA TGTGCCAGCAGCCCGGACAGGGGATATGGAAACACCATATATTTT.

The chain links TRBV18 to TRBJ1-1, with D possibly being TRBD1 (6 bases). Germline V lookup: CDR1 KGHSH, CDR2 LQKENI. The V end was cut by 8 bases, the J end by 5 bases, with 15 bases between. This CDR3 comprises 13 residues. CDR3 region: CASLGTRNTEAFF. Here the CDR3 DNA reads TGTGCCAGCCTCGGGACAAGGAATACTGAAGCTTTCTTT.

The chain couples TRBV27 to TRBJ2-5; the match to TRBD1 covers 8 bases. V trimming: 5 bases; J trimming: 5 bases; junction bases outside the gene matches: 16. The germline CDR1 and CDR2 sequences are MNHEY and SMNVEV (reference sequence). The length of the CDR3 is 17 residues. CDR3 coding DNA: TGTGCCAGCAGTCAAACCGAAGAGAACAGGGGGTTGGAGACCCAGTACTTC. Translation: CASSQTEENRGLETQYF.

This clone was seen only once. The J gene is TRBJ2-1, the V gene TRBV7-9, with TRBD1 identical over 10 bases. V gave up 5 bases and J gave up 8 bases; unmatched junction bases: 6. Germline loops: CDR1 SEHNR, CDR2 FQNEAQ (reference sequence). This CDR3 has 14 amino acids. CDR3 loop: CASSTGTGVYEQFF. CDR3 sequence (DNA): TGTGCCAGCAGCACCGGGACAGGGGTCTATGAGCAGTTCTTC. The variable domain in full, with the rest retrieved from reference TRBV7-9 and TRBJ2-1, is DTGVSQNPRHKITKRGQNVTFRCDPISEHNRLYWYRQTLGQGPEFLTYFQNEAQLEKSRLLSDRFSAERPKGSFSTLEIQRTEQGDSAMYLCASSTGTGVYEQFFGPGTRLTVL.